Sequencing of this T cell receptor beta chain was carried out in a study of response to subunit inactivated influenza vaccine. General study points: Each seasonal influenza vaccination, the authors suggested, recruits few new T cells.

The CDR3 spans 17 residues. V lost 1 base and J 2 bases, leaving 17 bases between the germline ends. CDR1 and CDR2 (germline): SGHRS, YFSETQ. Turning to this clonotype: Its antigen is not identified.

TCRdb used MiXCR to reprocess the RT-PCR reads, holding one entry per CDR3 protein. The sample yields about 310,000 distinct CDR3 sequences, around 20% seen once. The material sequenced was PBMCs from blood, taken 21 months after vaccination. The V and J genes are TRBV5-1 and TRBJ2-3; a possible D gene is TRBD2 (6 bases). This receptor was taken from a man aged 50 to 69 who received an inactivated influenza vaccine. The DNA of the CDR3 is TGCGCCAGCAGCTTGAACCAGCGGGCCTATAACACAGATACGCAGTATTTT. Its translation: CASSLNQRAYNTDTQYF.